The source of this TCR beta chain is a study of cytomegalovirus exposure and HLA in healthy donors. It was with 60 Vbeta and 13 Jbeta primers that the PCR ran. Sequencing used immunoSEQ multiplex PCR; TCRdb keeps in-frame clones, though not all of them. The sample lists some 150,000 clones; 75% to 90% were seen once. The sequence came from a man aged 30 to 39 in good health and CMV-seronegative. Input material: PBMCs.

CDR3 DNA: TGTGCTAGTGGTTTTGGGAACGTGGGCCAGGGGGCGAGCTATGGCTACACCTTC. Encoded protein: CASGFGNVGQGASYGYTF. The chain is built from TRBV12-5 and TRBJ1-2; 8 bases are a match to TRBD1. Germline assignment: CDR1 LGHNT and CDR2 FRNRAP. Trimming cost V 3 bases and J 4 bases; bases outside gene matches: 16. This CDR3 has 18 amino acids.